This TCR beta chain derives from a study of molecular identifiers for immune sequencing clone quantification. Previously described methods and listed TCR primers were used for bulk TCR libraries. Each CDR3 protein is one row after TCRdb ran MiXCR on the PCR reads. The sample has 550,000 to 750,000 distinct CDR3 sequences, about 20% seen once; the top ten hold approximately 0.9%. This clonotype has a single count. Antigen unknown. This sequence may be a read error, since a much larger clone differs from it by one base. Naive CD8 T cells were sorted as CD8+CD4-CCR7+CD45RA+. This CDR3 spans 14 amino acids. The germline V and J ends were trimmed by 7 bases and 4 bases, with 16 bases remaining between them. Study results and limitations: Underestimated sizes of highly expanded clones could result from identical TCR molecules that share a barcode.

Sequenced material: naive CD8+ T cells from blood, with Jurkat cell RNA spiked in. Regarding subset: FACS-sorted CD8+CD4-CCR7+CD45RA+ naive T cells. This chain connects TRBV12-3 or TRBV12-4 to TRBJ2-5; D possibly corresponds to TRBD1 (6 bases). This clonotype originated in a human donor in good health. Some libraries in this study had Jurkat cell RNA spiked in. The DNA for the CDR3 is TGTGCCAGCAATATAACAGGGCTCGGAGAGACCCAGTACTTC. Residues: CASNITGLGETQYF.